This T cell receptor (delta chain) came from a study of gamma-delta T cells after stem cell transplantation. This CDR3 region has 17 residues. Germline V gene lookup returns CDR1 GEAIGNYY and CDR2 EKD. TCRdb fed the RT-PCR reads to CATT. This sample carries 2,200 or so delta-chain clones, 3.8% of them seen once, and the ten largest clones take 41%. This clone came up a few times. It differs at one base from a far larger clone, so likely a read error. The sample carries other DNA sequences with the same CDR3. Sequenced sample: gamma-delta T cells. The chain couples TRDV2 to TRDJ2, with 13 bases lining up with TRDD3. This sequence was found in a human donor. It is not recorded whose cells these are; they may come from a transplant donor. The CDR3 region is CACDTLTGGYGAAQLFF. The CDR3 region has the DNA TGTGCCTGTGACACCCTCACTGGGGGATACGGGGCAGCACAACTCTTCTTC.